This TCR beta chain is from a study of shared clonotypes between healthy human individuals. Study-wide context: The donor group consisted of a couple of women and three men, aged 18 to 49. Per donor, three plates held CD4 naive cells, three held CD4 memory, two held CD8 naive and one held CD8 memory.

With V trimmed by 4 bases and J by 7 bases, 9 bases remained unmatched. The CDR3 covers 14 residues. CDR1 SEHNR and CDR2 FQNEAQ come from the germline V gene (reference sequence). A roughly 200 ng quantity of DNA, 29,000 or so T cell genomes, went into the sorted-subset replicate PCRs. Measured with immunoSEQ multiplex PCR; TCRdb has only the in-frame clones, and not every one. The sample yields about 1 million clones, about 75% seen once. A note on this clone: The antigen is unknown.

Notes on the study in general: At large depth, rarefaction still showed sorted-subset sequencing to be incomplete.

The origin of this receptor is a man in his late teens or twenties in good health. Sequenced sample: memory CD4+ T cells sorted from blood. Subset here: CD45RA-negative fraction. The chain carries TRBV7-9 and TRBJ2-5, with 7 bases fitting TRBD1. CDR3 sequence reads: CASSSSGGPGTQYF. The DNA for the CDR3 is TGTGCCAGCAGCTCATCAGGGGGACCAGGGACCCAGTACTTC.